This T cell receptor (beta chain) originates from a study of Graves' ophthalmopathy and Graves' hyperthyroidism. The TCR beta CDR3 regions underwent amplification from RNA transcripts. An initial RT-PCR round employing HTBI primers preceded a second-round multiplex PCR. TCRdb re-called the multiplex PCR reads through MiXCR, storing one row per CDR3 protein. The sample has roughly 480,000 distinct CDR3 sequences; 13% to 15% are singletons. The germline V gene encodes CDR1 SGHTA and CDR2 FQGTGA. The CDR3 is made up of 16 amino acids. Worth noting for this clonotype: A single base separates this from a much larger clone, so it may be a read error.

The rearrangement links TRBV7-3 to TRBJ1-2; D possibly corresponds to TRBD1 (5 bases). Material: blood. This clonotype originated in a woman aged 30 to 39 with Graves' ophthalmopathy. The CDR3 sequence: CASILTARDQNYGYTF. In DNA form, the CDR3 reads TGTGCCAGCATCTTAACTGCCCGGGACCAAAACTATGGCTACACCTTC. Complete variable domain (other parts from reference TRBV7-3 and TRBJ1-2): GAGVSQTPSNKVTEKGKYVELRCDPISGHTALYWYRQSLGQGPEFLIYFQGTGAADDSGLPNDRFFAVRPEGSVSTLKIQRTERGDSAVYLCASILTARDQNYGYTFGSGTRLTVV.